This is a list of T cell receptor beta chains from one sample in a study of CXCR3-negative and CXCR3-positive naive CD8 T cells. With the 5' RACE reads reprocessed, TCRdb shows one record per CDR3 protein and no DNA. The sample has about 62,000 distinct CDR3 sequences. Sequenced: naive CXCR3- CD8+ T cells from blood. The receptors were sampled from a human donor in good health. Some clones in this sample may be carry-over from other donors' samples. Each CDR3 is given with its conserved first and last residue. The size of a clone is reported for some rows only, either as once, few or many, or as a class for expanded clones.

TRBV28	-	TRBJ2-2	CASSPTGQGIPHQNTGELFF
TRBV6-6	-	TRBJ1-2	CASSHVLRGESGYGYTF
TRBV4-3	-	TRBJ1-1	CASSQDRGISTEAFF
TRBV7-6	medium-sized	TRBJ1-1	CASSLYWGNTEAFF
TRBV28	-	TRBJ2-5	CASSLGVLVYQETQYF
TRBV6-5	-	TRBJ2-3	CASSFFTSGPSTDTQYF
TRBV5-1	-	TRBJ1-1	CASSSPLGNREAFF
TRBV29-1	-	TRBJ2-5	CSVELRDRGETQYF
TRBV6-6	-	TRBJ2-2	CASSYSAGLKEWGGELFF
TRBV6-2/TRBV6-3	-	TRBJ2-7	CASRGTGLEQYF
TRBV7-7	-	TRBJ2-5	CASSYIAGLGETQYF
TRBV6-2/TRBV6-3	-	TRBJ2-5	CASSYREDSLEETQYF
TRBV30	-	TRBJ1-2	CAHYRGQANYGYTF
TRBV7-2	-	TRBJ2-3	CASSYDGGSDTQYF
TRBV2	-	TRBJ2-2	CASSEPSPGELFF
TRBV10-3	-	TRBJ1-4	CAILSPGQGITNEKLFF